What follows describes a single T cell receptor beta chain. The entry originates in a study of shared T cell receptors in the human thymus. Only in-frame clones appear in the TCRdb table, and some are missing; sequencing was by immunoSEQ multiplex PCR. The sample has about 610,000 clones, roughly 88% seen once. The sample was also linked to a second study, of human thymus T cells. As that study records: Thymic repertoires overlap heavily among unrelated individuals, related research has reported.

This sequence was found in a boy under two years old with a congenital heart defect. The specimen was thymocytes.

The CDR3 DNA reads as TGTGCCAGCAGCTTAAAGTATGAGGGACAGAGAAACATTCAGTACTTC. This sequence encodes CASSLKYEGQRNIQYF. The chain has TRBV11-2 and TRBJ2-4; TRBD1 matches at 7 bases. This CDR3 spans 16 amino acids. The germline V gene encodes CDR1 SGHAT and CDR2 FQNNGV. J was trimmed by 6 bases and V by 2 bases; bases with no gene match: 10.